These 14 T cell receptor beta chains originate from one sample sequenced in a study of blood T cell repertoires in COVID-19. The data were produced by immunoSEQ multiplex PCR, yet TCRdb's version contains in-frame clones alone and is incomplete. The table includes 310,000 or so clones, roughly 90% detected once. The sequencing input was peripheral blood. These receptors all stem from a man between 18 and 29 years old who had recovered from COVID-19.

The chain employs TRBV5-4 and TRBJ1-2; D possibly corresponds to TRBD1 (6 bases). The CDR3 runs to 16 residues. Germline V gene sequence: CDR1 SGHNT, CDR2 YYREEE (reference sequence). Trimming removed 0 bases at V and 4 bases at J, with 16 bases between. This chain's CDR3 is CASSLDPGQEGYGYTF. CDR3 bases: TGTGCCAGCAGCTTGGACCCGGGACAAGAAGGCTATGGCTACACCTTC. Drawing the rest from reference TRBV5-4 and TRBJ1-2, the complete variable domain is ETGVTQSPTHLIKTRGQQVTLRCSSQSGHNTVSWYQQALGQGPQFIFQYYREEENGRGNFPPRFSGLQFPNYSSELNVNALELDDSALYLCASSLDPGQEGYGYTFGSGTRLTVV.

This chain connects TRBV18 to TRBJ2-7; the D gene is possibly TRBD2 (6 bases). CDR1 and CDR2 (germline): KGHSH, LQKENI. This CDR3 region has 15 residues. V shed 0 bases and J shed 2 bases, with 11 bases lying between them. The CDR3: CASSPPEGRAYEQYF. The CDR3 bases are TGTGCCAGCTCACCACCGGAGGGAAGAGCCTACGAGCAGTACTTC.

The chain is built from TRBV12-3 or TRBV12-4 and TRBJ1-2, with 8 positions matching TRBD1. V lost 7 bases, J lost 6 bases, and 7 bases stayed unmatched. The CDR3 has 13 residues. This CDR3 is CASTTPGGNGYTF. CDR3 nucleotide sequence: TGTGCCAGCACCACCCCAGGGGGCAATGGCTACACCTTC.

This clone is a singleton in its sample. This chain joins TRBV6-5 and TRBJ1-4; no clear D gene. V was shortened by 6 bases and J by 0 bases, with 14 bases between the two germline ends. The length of the CDR3 is 16 residues. CDR1 and CDR2 from the germline V gene are MNHEY and SVGAGI. In DNA form, the CDR3 reads TGTGCCAGCAGATACAACCGGGAGGCAACTAATGAAAAACTGTTTTTT. It translates to CASRYNREATNEKLFF.

The rearrangement uses TRBV18 and TRBJ1-2; TRBD1 matches at 7 bases. There are 14 residues in the CDR3. In germline, CDR1 is KGHSH, CDR2 LQKENI. V lost 6 bases and J lost 3; bases outside the gene matches: 7. The CDR3 sequence is CASSTTGSDYGYTF. Here the CDR3 DNA reads TGTGCCAGCTCGACGACAGGGAGCGACTATGGCTACACCTTC.

The chain combines TRBV5-5 with TRBJ1-1; 8 bases line up with TRBD1. J lost 2 bases, V lost 0 bases, and 6 bases had no gene match. Germline lookup yields CDR1 SGHKS and CDR2 YYEKEE (reference sequence). This CDR3 contains 16 residues. The CDR3 DNA reads TGTGCCAGCAGCTTGGGGTCAGGGGGCTTTAACACTGAAGCTTTCTTT. It translates to CASSLGSGGFNTEAFF.

J is TRBJ2-5 and V is TRBV27, with 9 bases identical to TRBD1. CDR1 and CDR2 from the germline V gene are MNHEY and SMNVEV (reference sequence). The CDR3 has 15 residues. Trimming at V came to 5 bases and at J to 2 bases, leaving 6 bases not matched to a gene. CDR3 nucleotides: TGTGCCAGCAGTCAATACAGGGGGCGGCAAGAGACCCAGTACTTC. The encoded protein is CASSQYRGRQETQYF.

This rearrangement joins TRBV30 to TRBJ2-1; possible D gene TRBD2, 7 bases. The germline V gene has CDR1 GTSNPN and CDR2 SVGIG (reference sequence). V lost 5 bases and J lost 8, with 19 bases in between. This CDR3 is 14 amino acids long. The CDR3 loop reads CAWWGAGASDEQFF. CDR3 DNA sequence: TGTGCCTGGTGGGGGGCGGGGGCCTCTGATGAGCAGTTCTTC.

J is TRBJ2-3 and V is TRBV7-3; D unresolved. Germline loops: CDR1 SGHTA, CDR2 FQGTGA. Trimming removed 5 bases at V and 2 bases at J, with 11 bases between. This CDR3 comprises 14 residues. CDR3 protein: CASSPEPNTDTQYF. The CDR3 nucleotides are TGTGCCAGCAGCCCGGAGCCCAACACAGATACGCAGTATTTT. The full variable domain, completed using reference TRBV7-3 and TRBJ2-3, is GAGVSQTPSNKVTEKGKYVELRCDPISGHTALYWYRQSLGQGPEFLIYFQGTGAADDSGLPNDRFFAVRPEGSVSTLKIQRTERGDSAVYLCASSPEPNTDTQYFGPGTRLTVL.

The chain employs TRBV12-3 or TRBV12-4 and TRBJ1-2; D gene ambiguous. Trimming left V 3 bases short and J 4 bases short, with 9 bases between. The CDR3 covers 13 residues. CDR3 DNA sequence: TGTGCCAGCAGTTTGGAGATTAGCTATGGCTACACCTTC. It encodes CASSLEISYGYTF.

In its sample, this clone was seen a few times. This chain connects TRBV29-1 to TRBJ1-2, with D possibly being TRBD1 (6 bases). The CDR3 covers 14 residues. Trimming shortened V by 4 bases and J by 2 bases, and 14 bases separated the two germline ends. The germline V gene has CDR1 SQVTM and CDR2 ANQGSEA. The CDR3 loop is CSVARVGQNYGYTF. The DNA of the CDR3 is TGCAGCGTTGCCAGGGTTGGACAGAACTATGGCTACACCTTC.

The chain employs TRBV5-4 and TRBJ2-1; maybe TRBD2 (7 bases). The CDR3 length is 15 residues. The ends were cut back, 4 bases at V and 4 bases at J, with 15 bases in the middle. The germline CDR1 and CDR2 sequences are SGHNT and YYREEE (reference sequence). This CDR3 reads CASSMGGLGYNEQFF. DNA for the CDR3: TGTGCCAGCAGCATGGGGGGGCTCGGGTACAATGAGCAGTTCTTC.

The V and J genes are TRBV5-1 and TRBJ1-1; D gene unclear. The germline V gene has CDR1 SGHRS and CDR2 YFSETQ. The CDR3 runs to 15 residues. Trimming took 5 bases from V and 0 from J, leaving 14 bases between them. The CDR3 sequence is CASSHERDLNTEAFF. For the CDR3, the DNA is TGCGCCAGCAGTCATGAGAGGGATCTGAACACTGAAGCTTTCTTT. Full variable domain (missing parts from reference TRBV5-1 and TRBJ1-1): KAGVTQTPRYLIKTRGQQVTLSCSPISGHRSVSWYQQTPGQGLQFLFEYFSETQRNKGNFPGRFSGRQFSNSRSEMNVSTLELGDSALYLCASSHERDLNTEAFFGQGTRLTVV.

This chain links TRBV6-5 with TRBJ2-1; 9 bases agree with TRBD2. The germline V gene has CDR1 MNHEY and CDR2 SVGAGI. Unmatched junction bases numbered 8, after V lost 4 bases and J lost 7 bases. The CDR3 is 15 residues long. CDR3 loop: CASSSAAGGLNEQFF. CDR3 in DNA: TGTGCCAGCAGTTCCGCGGCGGGGGGGCTAAATGAGCAGTTCTTC.